Presented here are 31 T cell receptor beta chains from one specimen sequenced in a study of CD8 T cells in ankylosing spondylitis. One entry per CDR3 protein, called by TCRdb with MiXCR from the 5' RACE reads. Of approximately 300,000 distinct CDR3 sequences listed, 15% to 20% were seen once; the top ten hold roughly 8%. Specimen: blood, either unsorted or a sorted T cell fraction (not recorded which). The source is a male donor with ankylosing spondylitis or in good health (not recorded which).

The chain uses TRBV20-1 and TRBJ1-4, with 9 bases matching TRBD1. The CDR3 spans 14 residues. Germline assignment: CDR1 DFQATT and CDR2 SNEGSKA (reference sequence). V gave up 0 bases and J gave up 7 bases; unmatched junction bases: 3. The CDR3 region is CSARDNRGPEKLFF. CDR3 in DNA: TGCAGTGCTAGAGACAACAGGGGGCCTGAAAAACTGTTTTTT.

The chain is built from TRBV10-3 and TRBJ2-7, with D uncertain. Germline values: CDR1 ENHRY, CDR2 SYGVKD. Between the trimmed V and J ends, which lost 3 bases and 6 bases, there was a span of 9 bases. The CDR3 has 12 amino acids. The CDR3 loop reads CAISDTDGEQYV. The CDR3 nucleotides read TGTGCCATCAGTGACACAGACGGCGAGCAGTACGTC.

The sample holds one count of this clonotype. V is TRBV11-2 and J is TRBJ2-5; TRBD1 is a possible D gene (7 bases). The CDR3 has 16 residues. V gave up 1 base and J gave up 2 bases, with 14 bases separating them. Germline CDR1 is SGHAT and CDR2 is FQNNGV. CDR3 bases: TGTGCCAGCAGCTTAGTGGCAGGGGGACTTCAAGAGACCCAGTACTTC. Residues: CASSLVAGGLQETQYF.

The chain couples TRBV7-3 to TRBJ2-1, with TRBD1 identical over 7 bases. The CDR3 is made up of 15 amino acids. Looked up from germline, CDR1 is SGHTA and CDR2 is FQGTGA. With V trimmed by 6 bases and J by 6 bases, 11 bases remained unmatched. The CDR3, as DNA: TGTGCCAGCAGTCCCTTGACAGGGATCAGCAATGAGCAGTTCTTC. It codes for CASSPLTGISNEQFF.

This clonotype was counted a few times. The chain uses TRBV7-9 and TRBJ2-1, with no clear D. The CDR3 spans 12 residues. V shed 2 bases and J shed 9 bases, with 8 bases lying between them. Germline CDR1 and CDR2: SEHNR and FQNEAQ (reference sequence). The CDR3 loop is CASSLSRTEQFF. The CDR3 DNA sequence: TGTGCCAGCAGCTTAAGCAGGACTGAGCAGTTCTTC.

This clonotype was observed a few times. This chain connects TRBV24-1 to TRBJ2-7; no firm D call. The CDR3 runs to 12 residues. Germline loops: CDR1 KGHDR, CDR2 SFDVKD. Trimming pared 7 bases from V and 4 bases from J, leaving 10 bases between. CDR3 loop: CATRIAEYEQYV. For the CDR3, the DNA is TGTGCCACCAGGATAGCAGAGTACGAGCAGTACGTC.

The chain carries TRBV9 and TRBJ2-1, with TRBD2 identical over 7 bases. The CDR3 has 16 amino acids. Trimming removed 0 bases from V and 5 bases from J; junction bases left unmatched: 8. Per the germline V gene, CDR1 is SGDLS and CDR2 is YYNGEE. As DNA, the CDR3 is TGTGCCAGCAGCGTAGATGAGGGAGGGCCGCACAATGAGCAGTTCTTC. It codes for CASSVDEGGPHNEQFF.

The V and J genes are TRBV4-1 and TRBJ2-3, with 9 bases aligning to TRBD2. Germline V gene sequence: CDR1 MGHRA, CDR2 YSYEKL. J gave up 3 bases and V 1 base, and 8 bases lay outside the gene matches. CDR3 size: 17 residues. DNA of the CDR3: TGCGCCAGCAGCCAAGTCGATAGCGGGAGTGGTACAGATACGCAGTATTTT. This gives the protein CASSQVDSGSGTDTQYF.

This chain links TRBV10-3 with TRBJ2-2; D remains ambiguous. Trimming removed 6 bases from V and 1 base from J, with 9 bases in between. CDR1 and CDR2 from the germline V gene are ENHRY and SYGVKD. There are 14 residues in the CDR3. This chain's CDR3 is CAISASLNTGELFF. The DNA of the CDR3 is TGTGCCATCAGCGCGTCGCTGAACACCGGGGAGCTGTTTTTT.

This chain links TRBV10-3 with TRBJ2-1; 7 bases align to TRBD2. Germline V CDR1 and CDR2: ENHRY, SYGVKD. The CDR3 length is 12 residues. V shed 8 bases and J 13 bases; nucleotides not matched to a gene: 11. The CDR3 sequence: CAIYSVGGHQFF. The DNA of the CDR3 is TGTGCCATCTACTCCGTGGGAGGGCACCAGTTCTTC.

There are many counts of this clonotype. The V and J genes are TRBV29-1 and TRBJ1-1, with unresolved D. Germline V gives CDR1 SQVTM, CDR2 ANQGSEA. V was trimmed by 3 bases and J by 0 bases, leaving 8 bases between them. The CDR3 sequence is 13 residues long. The CDR3 loop reads CSVETQVNTEAFF. CDR3 nucleotides: TGCAGCGTTGAGACACAAGTGAACACTGAAGCTTTCTTT.

CDR3 sequence reads: CSVDVQDQTQYF. As DNA, the CDR3 is TGCAGCGTCGACGTCCAGGACCAAACGCAGTATTTT. The rearrangement uses TRBV29-1 and TRBJ2-3; D remains ambiguous. Trimming pared 6 bases from V and 9 bases from J, leaving 16 bases between. This CDR3 is built from 12 residues. CDR1 is SQVTM, CDR2 ANQGSEA, per germline.

This sequence joins TRBV12-3 or TRBV12-4 and TRBJ1-4; D is possibly TRBD1 (6 bases). The CDR3 is 14 amino acids. Trimming stripped 4 bases from V and 6 bases from J, with 12 bases between. The CDR3 sequence: CASSSVGADEKLFF. CDR3 in DNA: TGTGCCAGCAGTTCAGTGGGGGCAGATGAAAAACTGTTTTTT.

V gene TRBV9 combines with J gene TRBJ1-5; 7 positions agree with TRBD1. This CDR3 has 18 residues. V lost 3 bases and J lost 0; bases outside the gene matches: 12. Germline values: CDR1 SGDLS, CDR2 YYNGEE. Here the CDR3 DNA reads TGTGCCAGCAGCGGTACTCCGGGACAGAATTATAGCAATCAGCCCCAGCATTTT. Protein product: CASSGTPGQNYSNQPQHF. Full variable domain (missing parts from reference TRBV9 and TRBJ1-5): DSGVTQTPKHLITATGQRVTLRCSPRSGDLSVYWYQQSLDQGLQFLIQYYNGEERAKGNILERFSAQQFPDLHSELNLSSLELGDSALYFCASSGTPGQNYSNQPQHFGDGTRLSIL.

Only a few counts were recorded for this clonotype. The rearrangement joins TRBV15 to TRBJ1-2; no clear D gene. CDR3 length: 17 amino acids. Germline CDR1 reads LNHNV; CDR2 reads YYDKDF (reference sequence). The V gene lost 1 base and the J gene lost 1 base, with 16 bases spanning the gap. As DNA, the CDR3 is TGTGCCACCAGCAGAGTTCTGGGCTCGTCAAGTAACTATGGCTACACCTTC. It yields the protein CATSRVLGSSSNYGYTF.

This clonotype was seen once. The rearrangement joins TRBV18 to TRBJ1-5; D is unresolved. Looked up from germline, CDR1 is KGHSH and CDR2 is LQKENI. CDR3 length: 13 amino acids. V was pared by 2 bases and J by 6 bases, with 8 bases between. CDR3 protein: CASSPGVSQPQHF. DNA of the CDR3: TGTGCCAGCTCACCAGGGGTTAGTCAGCCCCAGCATTTT. Full variable domain (outside the CDR3, taken from reference TRBV18 and TRBJ1-5): NAGVMQNPRHLVRRRGQEARLRCSPMKGHSHVYWYRQLPEEGLKFMVYLQKENIIDESGMPKERFSAEFPKEGPSILRIQQVVRGDSAAYFCASSPGVSQPQHFGDGTRLSIL.

CDR3 nucleotides: TGTGCCAGCAGTCTCGGGATGGGTGAGCAGTTCTTC. This gives the protein CASSLGMGEQFF. The chain is built from TRBV28 and TRBJ2-1; D might be TRBD2 (5 bases). The V and J ends lost 5 bases and 9 bases respectively, with 11 bases between them. This CDR3 is built from 12 residues. In germline, CDR1 is MDHEN, CDR2 SYDVKM.

The rearrangement joins TRBV27 to TRBJ2-3; D unclear. There are 14 residues in the CDR3. The germline CDR1 and CDR2 sequences are MNHEY and SMNVEV (reference sequence). V shed 2 bases and J shed 3 bases, with 9 bases lying between them. CDR3: CASSLNPRTDTQYF. In DNA, the CDR3 is TGTGCCAGCAGTTTAAACCCAAGGACAGATACGCAGTATTTT.

The chain is built from TRBV3-1 and TRBJ2-5; perhaps D is TRBD1 or TRBD2 (6 bases each). The germline V gene has CDR1 LGHDT and CDR2 YNNKEL (reference sequence). This CDR3 spans 14 amino acids. The V and J ends lost 4 bases and 6 bases respectively, with 15 bases between them. CDR3 amino acids: CASSPESGAQTQYF. The CDR3 DNA is TGTGCCAGCAGCCCTGAATCGGGGGCGCAGACCCAGTACTTC.

Many counts were recorded for this clonotype. The V and J genes are TRBV27 and TRBJ2-3; 8 bases map to TRBD2. CDR3 size: 16 residues. The V gene's germline CDR1 is MNHEY and CDR2 SMNVEV (reference sequence). Trimming took 6 bases from V and 0 from J; bases not matched to a gene: 8. In nucleotides, the CDR3 is TGTGCCAGCAGGAGAAATAGCGGGACTAGCACAGATACGCAGTATTTT. It yields the protein CASRRNSGTSTDTQYF.

This clonotype has only a few counts. The rearrangement uses TRBV6-9 and TRBJ2-1, with 9 positions matching TRBD1. Germline V CDR1 and CDR2: MNHGY, SVAAGI. The CDR3 has 16 amino acids. Trimming took 2 bases from V and 9 from J; bases not matched to a gene: 11. CDR3 sequence reads: CASSYPPGQGESEQFF. In nucleotides, the CDR3 is TGTGCCAGCAGTTATCCACCGGGACAGGGAGAGAGTGAGCAGTTCTTC.

The rearrangement uses TRBV20-1 and TRBJ2-5; 11 nucleotides match TRBD2. Germline trimming cut 2 bases from V and 5 bases from J; bases unmatched to any gene: 4. Germline lookup yields CDR1 DFQATT and CDR2 SNEGSKA (reference sequence). CDR3 length equals 14 residues. Here the CDR3 DNA reads TGCAGTGCTAGAACGACTAGCGGGATGGAGACCCAGTACTTC. Translating gives CSARTTSGMETQYF.

V usage is TRBV7-3 and J usage is TRBJ2-1; D may be TRBD2 (5 bases). Trimming removed 1 base from V and 4 bases from J, with 20 bases in between. The germline V gene has CDR1 SGHTA and CDR2 FQGTGA. The CDR3 consists of 18 residues. The CDR3 here is CASSLNRESVGFYNEQFF. In DNA, the CDR3 is TGTGCCAGCAGCTTAAATAGGGAGAGTGTTGGGTTTTACAATGAGCAGTTCTTC.

The chain joins TRBV3-1 to TRBJ1-1; maybe TRBD1 (6 bases). V lost 2 bases and J lost 10, with 17 bases in between. This CDR3 contains 14 residues. CDR1 and CDR2 (germline): LGHDT, YNNKEL (reference sequence). CDR3 loop: CASSQSGAAVGAFF. The CDR3 DNA reads TGTGCCAGCAGCCAATCAGGGGCGGCGGTAGGAGCTTTCTTT. Supplemented by reference TRBV3-1 and TRBJ1-1, the full variable domain reads DTAVSQTPKYLVTQMGNDKSIKCEQNLGHDTMYWYKQDSKKFLKIMFSYNNKELIINETVPNRFSPKSPDKAHLNLHINSLELGDSAVYFCASSQSGAAVGAFFGQGTRLTVV.

This clonotype was picked up a small number of times. J is TRBJ2-7 and V is TRBV20-1, with TRBD2 as a possible D gene (6 bases). Germline V CDR1 and CDR2: DFQATT, SNEGSKA (reference sequence). This CDR3 comprises 13 residues. The V and J ends lost 3 bases and 3 bases respectively, with 12 bases between them. The CDR3 sequence: CSASGGRDYEQYV. The DNA of the CDR3 is TGCAGTGCTAGTGGCGGGCGGGACTACGAGCAGTACGTC.

A note on this clonotype: A much larger clone sits a single nucleotide away, making a read error possible. This rearrangement joins TRBV20-1 to TRBJ2-2, with 9 nucleotides matching TRBD2. Germline CDR1 is DFQATT and CDR2 is SNEGSKA (reference sequence). CDR3 length: 14 amino acids. CDR3 loop: CSTSLAGDSGELFF. CDR3 bases: TGCAGTACTAGTTTAGCGGGAGACTCCGGGGAGCTGTTTTTT.

About this clonotype: This may stem from a read error, because a much larger clone lies one nucleotide away. The V gene is TRBV5-1, the J gene TRBJ1-1; 9 positions match TRBD1. This CDR3 is 15 amino acids long. Germline assignment: CDR1 SGHRS and CDR2 YFSETQ. The ends lost 4 bases at V and 4 bases at J; junction bases unmatched: 8. CDR3 sequence (DNA): TGCGCCAGCAGCGCCTGGACAGGGGAAAGCACTGAAGCTTTCTTT. Amino acids: CASSAWTGESTEAFF.

The chain couples TRBV28 to TRBJ2-3, with D unresolved. There are 14 residues in the CDR3. Trimming took off 5 bases at V and 6 bases at J, with 15 bases between the two ends. From germline, CDR1 is MDHEN and CDR2 SYDVKM. CDR3 DNA: TGTGCCAGCAGTCCTCCGACGTTTAAGGATACGCAGTATTTT. Protein product: CASSPPTFKDTQYF.

This clonotype was counted between two and nine times. The V and J genes are TRBV5-1 and TRBJ1-1; no clear D gene. Per germline, CDR1 SGHRS and CDR2 YFSETQ. This CDR3 spans 16 amino acids. V was cut by 2 bases and J by 0 bases, with 14 bases left in between. The CDR3 DNA follows: TGCGCCAGCAGCTTAGGAGGGAAGTACTTGAACACTGAAGCTTTCTTT. Its protein product is CASSLGGKYLNTEAFF.

This clonotype was seen many times. This sequence joins TRBV11-2 and TRBJ2-2; TRBD2 matches at 8 bases. Unmatched junction bases numbered 8, after V lost 6 bases and J lost 5 bases. The CDR3 runs 15 residues. The germline V gene has CDR1 SGHAT and CDR2 FQNNGV. CDR3: CASSQFGGATGELFF. The DNA for the CDR3 is TGTGCCAGCAGTCAGTTCGGGGGGGCTACCGGGGAGCTGTTTTTT.

The sample holds many counts of this clonotype. V usage is TRBV27 and J usage is TRBJ1-2, with 7 bases aligning to TRBD1. CDR1 MNHEY and CDR2 SMNVEV come from the germline V gene (reference sequence). V lost 5 bases to trimming and J lost 8 bases; unmatched junction nucleotides: 14. The CDR3 runs 15 residues. The chain's CDR3 is CASSPTGTAGKGYTF. The CDR3 nucleotides are TGTGCCAGCAGTCCCACCGGGACAGCCGGGAAGGGCTACACCTTC.